A selection of T cell receptor beta chains follows, all from one sample in a study of T-cell reconstitution after alpha-beta-depleted transplantation in children. TCRdb re-called the PCR reads with MiXCR, one entry per CDR3 protein. The table includes about 440,000 distinct CDR3 sequences, 43% detected once. The source was PBMCs, collected before TCRalphabeta/CD19-depleted stem cell transplant. The source of these receptors is a girl aged 2 to 9 with aplastic anemia, due to receive a stem cell transplant. Each CDR3 is given with its conserved first and last residue. The D gene is left open where the match is weak. Rows may omit the clone size; those that give it use once, few, many or a size class.

>.|TRBV20-1|TRBJ1-5|.
CSAYKGGGSQHF
TGCAGTGCTTACAAGGGCGGGGGGTCCCAGCATTTT
>.|TRBV5-1|TRBJ2-5|.
CASSLGQRPKNQETQYF
TGCGCCAGCAGCTTGGGGCAGCGGCCGAAGAACCAAGAGACCCAGTACTTC
>.|TRBV5-1|TRBJ2-1|many
CASSSYNEQFF
TGTGCCAGCAGCTCGTACAATGAGCAGTTCTTC
>.|TRBV6-5|TRBJ1-4|.
CASSYFGVEKLFF
TGTGCCAGCAGTTACTTCGGGGTTGAAAAACTGTTTTTT
>TRBD1|TRBV7-8|TRBJ2-7|.
CASSFPGQGTYEQYF
TGTGCCAGCAGCTTCCCGGGACAGGGGACCTACGAGCAGTACTTC
>TRBD2|TRBV20-1|TRBJ2-2|.
CSARGGLAGAGELFF
TGCAGTGCTAGAGGGGGACTAGCGGGAGCCGGGGAGCTGTTTTTT
>TRBD1|TRBV10-3|TRBJ1-5|few
CAISQTGGNQPQHF
TGTGCCATCAGTCAGACAGGGGGCAATCAGCCCCAGCATTTT
>TRBD1|TRBV20-1|TRBJ2-7|few
CSANRDSYEQYF
TGCAGTGCTAACCGGGACAGTTACGAGCAGTACTTC
>.|TRBV5-1|TRBJ2-7|many
CASSLGGGLGEQYF
TGCGCCAGCAGCTTGGGGGGAGGCCTCGGCGAGCAGTACTTC
>.|TRBV7-2|TRBJ1-3|.
CASSITQLSGNTIYF
TGTGCCAGCAGCATCACACAGCTCTCTGGAAACACCATATATTTT
>.|TRBV6-1|TRBJ1-6|few
CASNTQGGDYNSPLHF
TGTGCCAGCAACACCCAGGGAGGGGACTATAATTCACCCCTCCACTTT
>.|TRBV9|TRBJ2-3|.
CASSAVGGVISSTDTQYF
TGTGCCAGCAGCGCCGTCGGGGGAGTGATCTCTAGCACAGATACGCAGTATTTT
>.|TRBV20-1|TRBJ2-7|few
CSAIPGGYSSTAKQYF
TGCAGTGCTATACCTGGGGGGTATTCGTCGACGGCGAAGCAGTACTTC
>.|TRBV7-9|TRBJ1-3|.
CASSVDGNSGNTIYF
TGTGCCAGCAGCGTTGACGGGAACTCTGGAAACACCATATATTTT
>.|TRBV28|TRBJ2-7|.
CASIRGATGSYEQYF
TGTGCCAGCATTAGAGGGGCGACTGGCTCCTACGAGCAGTACTTC
>TRBD2|TRBV5-1|TRBJ2-1|many
CASSSQSGSTYNEQFF
TGCGCCAGCAGCTCTCAGAGCGGGAGCACCTACAATGAGCAGTTCTTC
>TRBD2|TRBV20-1|TRBJ2-1|few
CSAVTSGRGSYNEQFF
TGCAGTGCCGTGACTAGCGGGAGAGGTTCCTACAATGAGCAGTTCTTC
>TRBD2|TRBV20-1|TRBJ2-1|.
CSAPPSGSDNEQFF
TGCAGTGCTCCTCCTAGCGGGAGCGACAATGAGCAGTTCTTC
>.|TRBV4-2|TRBJ1-2|many
CASSPGRTNYGYTF
TGTGCCAGCAGCCCCGGCCGGACTAACTATGGCTACACCTTC
>.|TRBV4-1|TRBJ1-1|many
CASSQDHQGAPPTEAFF
TGCGCCAGCAGCCAAGATCACCAGGGAGCGCCACCCACTGAAGCTTTCTTT
>.|TRBV20-1|TRBJ2-1|.
CSAMPPSNEQFF
TGCAGTGCCATGCCTCCCAGCAATGAGCAGTTCTTC
>.|TRBV7-2|TRBJ2-5|few
CASSLGIREWETQYF
TGTGCCAGCAGCTTAGGTATCAGGGAATGGGAGACCCAGTACTTC
>TRBD2|TRBV5-1|TRBJ2-7|few
CASSLGASGTYEQYF
TGCGCCAGCAGCTTGGGGGCTAGCGGGACCTACGAGCAGTACTTC
>TRBD1|TRBV30|TRBJ2-5|.
CAWSNDGKLRTGWKTQYF
TGTGCCTGGAGTAACGATGGTAAACTCCGGACAGGGTGGAAGACCCAGTACTTC
>.|TRBV20-1|TRBJ2-3|.
CSASGPDTQYF
TGCAGTGCTAGCGGTCCAGATACGCAGTATTTT
>.|TRBV28|TRBJ2-2|few
CASSFPAGFVTGELFF
TGTGCCAGCAGTTTCCCGGCAGGGTTCGTTACCGGGGAGCTGTTTTTT
>TRBD2|TRBV18|TRBJ2-1|many
CASSPVPSGAYNEQFF
TGTGCCAGCTCACCGGTTCCGAGCGGGGCCTACAATGAGCAGTTCTTC
>TRBD1|TRBV7-7|TRBJ2-3|few
CASSSGQGGTDTQYF
TGTGCCAGCAGTTCCGGACAGGGTGGTACAGATACGCAGTATTTT
>TRBD1|TRBV29-1|TRBJ2-7|many
CSASGQGVGEQYF
TGCAGCGCCTCGGGACAGGGGGTAGGCGAGCAGTACTTC
>.|TRBV29-1|TRBJ2-5|few
CSGEQGETQYF
TGCAGCGGGGAACAGGGAGAGACCCAGTACTTC
>.|TRBV25-1|TRBJ2-5|few
CASSDYRDYETQYF
TGTGCCAGCAGTGATTACAGGGACTACGAGACCCAGTACTTC
>.|TRBV2|TRBJ1-4|.
CASIRPPGNEKLFF
TGTGCCAGCATTCGACCCCCAGGCAATGAAAAACTGTTTTTT
>TRBD2|TRBV29-1|TRBJ2-1|.
CSVRTSGGHPYNEQFF
TGCAGCGTCAGGACTAGCGGGGGGCACCCTTACAATGAGCAGTTCTTC
>.|TRBV27|TRBJ2-3|few
CASSSPPADTQYF
TGTGCCAGCAGTTCCCCCCCGGCAGATACGCAGTATTTT
>.|TRBV12-3/TRBV12-4|TRBJ2-3|many
CASSNRGGTDTQYF
TGTGCCAGCTCAAATAGGGGTGGGACAGATACGCAGTATTTT
>.|TRBV7-9|TRBJ2-3|.
CASSLVQSLGDTQYF
TGTGCCAGCAGCTTAGTACAGTCTCTAGGAGATACGCAGTATTTT
>.|TRBV29-1|TRBJ2-3|.
CSVGVRSTDTQYF
TGCAGCGTTGGAGTTAGGAGCACAGATACGCAGTATTTT
>.|TRBV9|TRBJ2-2|few
CASSVLWRPSNTGELFF
TGTGCCAGCAGCGTATTATGGAGGCCTAGCAACACCGGGGAGCTGTTTTTT
>TRBD1|TRBV20-1|TRBJ2-7|.
CSAVTGTGIYEQYF
TGCAGTGCTGTTACCGGGACAGGGATTTACGAGCAGTACTTC
>.|TRBV5-1|TRBJ1-1|.
CASSIRGGTEAFF
TGCGCCAGCAGCATCAGGGGTGGCACTGAAGCTTTCTTT
>.|TRBV12-3/TRBV12-4|TRBJ2-5|many
CASSFRADETQYF
TGTGCCAGCAGTTTCCGGGCTGACGAGACCCAGTACTTC
>.|TRBV12-3/TRBV12-4|TRBJ1-2|.
CASSLAPQGAVGYTF
TGTGCCAGCAGTTTAGCCCCACAGGGTGCTGTTGGCTACACCTTC
>TRBD2|TRBV5-1|TRBJ2-1|many
CASRETSGSSYNEQFF
TGCGCCAGCAGGGAGACTAGCGGGAGCTCCTACAATGAGCAGTTCTTC
>.|TRBV20-1|TRBJ1-1|.
CRGVTGTEAFF
TGCAGAGGGGTTACGGGCACTGAAGCTTTCTTT
>.|TRBV4-2|TRBJ1-5|.
CASSLLYGGQNGNQPQHF
TGTGCCAGCAGCCTACTGTATGGGGGGCAGAATGGCAATCAGCCCCAGCATTTT
>TRBD1|TRBV12-3/TRBV12-4|TRBJ2-3|many
CAVVQGALPDTQYF
TGTGCCGTTGTACAGGGGGCTCTGCCAGATACGCAGTATTTT
>TRBD2|TRBV28|TRBJ2-7|few
CASSRTSANSYEQYF
TGTGCCAGCAGTCGTACTAGCGCAAACTCCTACGAGCAGTACTTC
>TRBD2|TRBV5-1|TRBJ2-7|many
CASSSGLAGVWEQYF
TGCGCCAGCAGCTCCGGACTAGCGGGAGTCTGGGAGCAGTACTTC
>.|TRBV27|TRBJ1-6|many
CASSLTGAGAYSPLHF
TGTGCCAGCAGTTTAACGGGTGCAGGTGCCTATTCACCCCTCCACTTT
>TRBD1|TRBV20-1|TRBJ2-3|once
CSAIRTGSTDTQYF
TGCAGTGCTATACGGACAGGGAGCACAGATACGCAGTATTTT
>.|TRBV7-2|TRBJ2-1|once
CASSSDNNEQFF
TGTGCCAGCAGCTCCGATAACAATGAGCAGTTCTTC
>TRBD1|TRBV20-1|TRBJ2-7|.
CSARDWDRPYEQYF
TGCAGTGCTAGAGATTGGGACAGACCCTACGAGCAGTACTTC
>.|TRBV29-1|TRBJ1-3|many
CSGGPRVEDSGNTIYF
TGCAGCGGGGGACCAAGAGTGGAGGACTCTGGAAACACCATATATTTT
>TRBD2|TRBV7-3|TRBJ2-3|.
CASSPTSGKDTQYF
TGTGCCAGCAGCCCGACTAGCGGGAAGGATACGCAGTATTTT
>.|TRBV24-1|TRBJ2-5|few
CATSDLEETQYF
TGTGCCACCAGTGATTTGGAGGAGACCCAGTACTTC
>.|TRBV9|TRBJ2-3|once
CASSPGGAIDTQYF
TGTGCCAGCAGCCCCGGAGGGGCCATAGATACGCAGTATTTT
>TRBD1|TRBV7-2|TRBJ2-7|many
CASSPTGTGRSEQYF
TGTGCCAGCAGCCCAACCGGGACAGGGAGATCCGAGCAGTACTTC
>.|TRBV28|TRBJ1-4|.
CASSLNRWNEKLFF
TGTGCCAGCAGTTTAAACAGATGGAATGAAAAACTGTTTTTT
>.|TRBV7-3|TRBJ1-2|.
CASSLKLSATVYGYTF
TGTGCCAGCAGCTTAAAGCTTTCCGCGACAGTCTATGGCTACACCTTC